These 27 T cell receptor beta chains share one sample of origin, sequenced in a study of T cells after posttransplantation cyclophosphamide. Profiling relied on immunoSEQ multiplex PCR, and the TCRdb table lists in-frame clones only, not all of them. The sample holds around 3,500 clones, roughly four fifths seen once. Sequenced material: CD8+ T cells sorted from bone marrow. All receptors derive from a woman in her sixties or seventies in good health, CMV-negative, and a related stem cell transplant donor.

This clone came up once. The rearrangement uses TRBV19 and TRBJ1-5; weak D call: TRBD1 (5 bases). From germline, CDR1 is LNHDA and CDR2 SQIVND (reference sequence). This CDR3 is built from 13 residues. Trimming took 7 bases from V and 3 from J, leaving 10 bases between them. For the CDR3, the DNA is TGTGCCAGTATGACAGATTTCAATCAGCCCCAGCATTTT. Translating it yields CASMTDFNQPQHF. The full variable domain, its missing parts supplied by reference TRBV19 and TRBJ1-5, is DGGITQSPKYLFRKEGQNVTLSCEQNLNHDAMYWYRQDPGQGLRLIYYSQIVNDFQKGDIAEGYSVSREKKESFPLTVTSAQKNPTAFYLCASMTDFNQPQHFGDGTRLSIL.

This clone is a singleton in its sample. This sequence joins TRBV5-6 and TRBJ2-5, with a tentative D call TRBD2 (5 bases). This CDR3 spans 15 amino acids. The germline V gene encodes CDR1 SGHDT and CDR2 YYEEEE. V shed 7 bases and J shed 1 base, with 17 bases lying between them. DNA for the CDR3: TGTGCCAGCGACCTAGTTAACAGCGGCCAAGAGACCCAGTACTTC. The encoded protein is CASDLVNSGQETQYF.

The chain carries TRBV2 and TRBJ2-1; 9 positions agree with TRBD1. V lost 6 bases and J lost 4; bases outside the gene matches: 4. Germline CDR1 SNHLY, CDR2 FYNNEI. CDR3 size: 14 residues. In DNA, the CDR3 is TGTGCCAGCAGCGGGACAGGGAATTACAATGAGCAGTTCTTC. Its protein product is CASSGTGNYNEQFF. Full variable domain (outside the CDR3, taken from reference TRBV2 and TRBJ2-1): EPEVTQTPSHQVTQMGQEVILRCVPISNHLYFYWYRQILGQKVEFLVSFYNNEISEKSEIFDDQFSVERPDGSNFTLKIRSTKLEDSAMYFCASSGTGNYNEQFFGPGTRLTVL.

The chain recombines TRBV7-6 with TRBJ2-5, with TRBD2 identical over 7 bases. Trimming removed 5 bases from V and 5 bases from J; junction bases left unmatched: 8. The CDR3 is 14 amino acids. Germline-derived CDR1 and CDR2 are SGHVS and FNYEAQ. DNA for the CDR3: TGTGCCAGCAGCCCCGTCCGGGGGGTGGAGACCCAGTACTTC. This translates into CASSPVRGVETQYF.

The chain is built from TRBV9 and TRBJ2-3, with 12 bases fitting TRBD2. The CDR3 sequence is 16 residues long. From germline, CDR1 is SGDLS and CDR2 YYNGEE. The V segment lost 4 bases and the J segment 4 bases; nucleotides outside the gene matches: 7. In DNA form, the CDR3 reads TGTGCCAGCAGCAACGGACTAGCGGGATCGTCAGATACGCAGTATTTT. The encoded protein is CASSNGLAGSSDTQYF.

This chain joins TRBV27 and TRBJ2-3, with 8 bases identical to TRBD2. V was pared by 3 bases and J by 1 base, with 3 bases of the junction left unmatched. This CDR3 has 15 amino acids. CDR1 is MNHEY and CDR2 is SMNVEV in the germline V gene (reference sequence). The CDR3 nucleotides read TGTGCCAGCAGTTTTTCGGGGGGGCGCACAGATACGCAGTATTTT. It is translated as CASSFSGGRTDTQYF.

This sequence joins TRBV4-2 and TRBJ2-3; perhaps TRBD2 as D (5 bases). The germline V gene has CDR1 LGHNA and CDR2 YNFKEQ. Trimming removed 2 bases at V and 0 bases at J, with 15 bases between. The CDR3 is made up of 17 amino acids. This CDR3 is CASSQLLGGPSTDTQYF. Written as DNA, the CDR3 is TGTGCCAGCAGCCAATTATTAGGCGGGCCTAGCACAGATACGCAGTATTTT.

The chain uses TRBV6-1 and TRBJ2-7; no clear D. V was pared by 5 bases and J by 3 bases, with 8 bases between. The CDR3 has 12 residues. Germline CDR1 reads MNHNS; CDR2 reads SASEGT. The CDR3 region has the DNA TGTGCCAGCAGTAGCACAGTCTACGAGCAGTACGTC. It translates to CASSSTVYEQYV.

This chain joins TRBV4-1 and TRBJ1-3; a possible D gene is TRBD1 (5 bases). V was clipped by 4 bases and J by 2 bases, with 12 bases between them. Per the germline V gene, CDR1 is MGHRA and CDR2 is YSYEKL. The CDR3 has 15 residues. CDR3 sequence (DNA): TGCGCCAGCAGCCGATTAGGGGCTGCTGGAAACACCATATATTTT. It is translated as CASSRLGAAGNTIYF.

The DNA for the CDR3 is TGTGCCAGTAGTATGGAGCAGATCTACACCGGGGAGCTGTTTTTT. It yields the protein CASSMEQIYTGELFF. The chain uses TRBV19 and TRBJ2-2; unclear D gene. Germline CDR1 and CDR2: LNHDA and SQIVND (reference sequence). The CDR3 sequence is 15 residues long. Trimming removed 3 bases from V and 3 bases from J, with 11 bases in between.

DNA of the CDR3: TGTGCCAGCAGCGCACAGCAGGGGATGGGGTCCTACGAGCAGTACTTC. This codes for CASSAQQGMGSYEQYF. This sequence joins TRBV9 and TRBJ2-7, with D perhaps matching TRBD1 (6 bases). Germline loops: CDR1 SGDLS, CDR2 YYNGEE. CDR3 length equals 16 residues. V gave up 3 bases and J gave up 1 base, with 17 bases separating them.

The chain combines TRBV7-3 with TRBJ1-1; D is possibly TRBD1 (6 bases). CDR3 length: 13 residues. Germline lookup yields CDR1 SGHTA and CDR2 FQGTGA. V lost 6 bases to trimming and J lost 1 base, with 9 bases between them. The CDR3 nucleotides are TGTGCCAGCAGGGGGGCCGGGAACACTGAAGCTTTCTTT. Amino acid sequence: CASRGAGNTEAFF.

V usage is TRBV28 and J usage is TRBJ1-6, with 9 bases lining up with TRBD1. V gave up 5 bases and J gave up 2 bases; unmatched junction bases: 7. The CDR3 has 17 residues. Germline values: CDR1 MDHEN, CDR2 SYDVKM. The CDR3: CASSPRQGGTYNSPLHF. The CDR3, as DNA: TGTGCCAGCAGTCCCCGACAGGGGGGGACCTATAATTCACCCCTCCACTTT.

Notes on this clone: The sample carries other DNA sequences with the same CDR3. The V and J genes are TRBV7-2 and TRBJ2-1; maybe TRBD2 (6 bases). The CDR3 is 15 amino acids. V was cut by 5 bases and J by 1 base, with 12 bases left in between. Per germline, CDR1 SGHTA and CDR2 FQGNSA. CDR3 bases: TGTGCCAGCAGCGTCGGGACTGGGTCCTACAATGAGCAGTTCTTC. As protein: CASSVGTGSYNEQFF.

CDR3 sequence reads: CASSQTGSGDEQFF. The CDR3 DNA follows: TGCGCCAGCAGCCAAACAGGGAGCGGCGATGAGCAGTTCTTC. The chain recombines TRBV4-3 with TRBJ2-1; a possible D gene is TRBD1 (6 bases). This CDR3 is 14 amino acids long. Looked up from germline, CDR1 is LGHNA and CDR2 is YSLEER. The V gene lost 2 bases and the J gene lost 8 bases, with 13 bases spanning the gap.

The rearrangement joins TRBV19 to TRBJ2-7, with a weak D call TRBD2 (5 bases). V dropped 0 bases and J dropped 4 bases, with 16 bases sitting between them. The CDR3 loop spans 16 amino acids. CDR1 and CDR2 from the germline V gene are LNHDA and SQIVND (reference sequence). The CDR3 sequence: CASSIDTVLGPYEQYV. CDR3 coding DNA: TGTGCCAGTAGTATAGATACGGTACTAGGGCCATACGAGCAGTACGTC.

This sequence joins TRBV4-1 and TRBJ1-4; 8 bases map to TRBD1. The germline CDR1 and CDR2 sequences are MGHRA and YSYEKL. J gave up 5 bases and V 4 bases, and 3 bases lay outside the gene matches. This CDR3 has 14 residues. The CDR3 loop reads CASSPRQGNEKLFF. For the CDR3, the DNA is TGCGCCAGCAGCCCCCGACAGGGGAATGAAAAACTGTTTTTT.

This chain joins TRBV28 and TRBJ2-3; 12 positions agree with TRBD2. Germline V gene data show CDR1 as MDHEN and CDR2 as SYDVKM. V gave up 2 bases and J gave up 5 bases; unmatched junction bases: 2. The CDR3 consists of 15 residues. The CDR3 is CASSLPSGRVDTQYF. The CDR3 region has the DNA TGTGCCAGCAGTTTACCTAGCGGGAGGGTAGATACGCAGTATTTT.

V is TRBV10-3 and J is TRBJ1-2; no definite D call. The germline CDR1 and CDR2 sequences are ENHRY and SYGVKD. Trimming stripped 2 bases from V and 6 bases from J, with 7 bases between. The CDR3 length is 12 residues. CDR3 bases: TGTGCCATCAGTGAGGGTCAGAATGGCTACACCTTC. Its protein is CAISEGQNGYTF.

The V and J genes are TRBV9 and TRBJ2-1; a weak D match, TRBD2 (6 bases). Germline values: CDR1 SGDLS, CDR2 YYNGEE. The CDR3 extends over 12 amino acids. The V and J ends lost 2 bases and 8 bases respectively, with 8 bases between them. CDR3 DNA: TGTGCCAGCAGCGTTCCGGGGGATGAGCAGTTCTTC. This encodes CASSVPGDEQFF.

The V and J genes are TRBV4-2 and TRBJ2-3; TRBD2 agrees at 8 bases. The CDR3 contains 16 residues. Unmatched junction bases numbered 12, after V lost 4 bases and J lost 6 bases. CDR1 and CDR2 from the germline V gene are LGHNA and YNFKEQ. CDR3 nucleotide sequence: TGTGCCAGCAGCCCGCGGGGGGCGGAGAAAGGGGATACGCAGTATTTT. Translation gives CASSPRGAEKGDTQYF.

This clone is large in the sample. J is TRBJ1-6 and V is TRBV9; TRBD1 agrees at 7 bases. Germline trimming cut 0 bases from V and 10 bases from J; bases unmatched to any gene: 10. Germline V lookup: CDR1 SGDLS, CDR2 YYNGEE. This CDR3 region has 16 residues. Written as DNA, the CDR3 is TGTGCCAGCAGCGTAGGACAGGGTGCCCTCTGGTCACCCCTCCACTTT. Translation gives CASSVGQGALWSPLHF.

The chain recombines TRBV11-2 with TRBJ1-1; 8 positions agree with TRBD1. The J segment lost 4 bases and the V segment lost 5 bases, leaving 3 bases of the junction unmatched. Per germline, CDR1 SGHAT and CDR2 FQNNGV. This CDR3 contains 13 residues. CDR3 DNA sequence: TGTGCCAGCAGCCTACAGGGGGTCACTGAAGCTTTCTTT. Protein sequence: CASSLQGVTEAFF.

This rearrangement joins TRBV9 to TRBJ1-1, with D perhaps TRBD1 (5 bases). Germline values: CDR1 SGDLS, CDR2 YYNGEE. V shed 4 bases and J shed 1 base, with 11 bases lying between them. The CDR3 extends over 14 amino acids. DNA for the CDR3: TGTGCCAGCAGCCCATTCGGGGGGAACACTGAAGCTTTCTTT. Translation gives CASSPFGGNTEAFF. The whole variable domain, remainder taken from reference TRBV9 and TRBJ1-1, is DSGVTQTPKHLITATGQRVTLRCSPRSGDLSVYWYQQSLDQGLQFLIQYYNGEERAKGNILERFSAQQFPDLHSELNLSSLELGDSALYFCASSPFGGNTEAFFGQGTRLTVV.

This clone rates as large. The CDR3 protein is CASRVTGGAYNEQFF. CDR3 coding DNA: TGTGCCAGTAGAGTCACAGGGGGCGCATACAATGAGCAGTTCTTC. V usage is TRBV19 and J usage is TRBJ2-1; 9 bases are a match to TRBD1. The CDR3 length is 15 residues. The germline V gene has CDR1 LNHDA and CDR2 SQIVND (reference sequence). V lost 6 bases to trimming and J lost 4 bases; unmatched junction nucleotides: 7.

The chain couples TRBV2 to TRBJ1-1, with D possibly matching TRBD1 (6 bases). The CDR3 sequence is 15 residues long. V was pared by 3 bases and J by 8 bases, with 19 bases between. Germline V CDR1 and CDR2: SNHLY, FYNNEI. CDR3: CASSEGHQIGFEAFF. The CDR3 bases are TGTGCCAGCAGTGAGGGACACCAAATTGGATTCGAAGCTTTCTTT. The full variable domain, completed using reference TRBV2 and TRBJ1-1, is EPEVTQTPSHQVTQMGQEVILRCVPISNHLYFYWYRQILGQKVEFLVSFYNNEISEKSEIFDDQFSVERPDGSNFTLKIRSTKLEDSAMYFCASSEGHQIGFEAFFGQGTRLTVV.

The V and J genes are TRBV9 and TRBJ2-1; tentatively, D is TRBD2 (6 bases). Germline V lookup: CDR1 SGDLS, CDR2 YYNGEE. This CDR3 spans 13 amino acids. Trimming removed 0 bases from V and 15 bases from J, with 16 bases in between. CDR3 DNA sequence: TGTGCCAGCAGCGTAGTGGGTGGGACTCAACCGTTCTTC. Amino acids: CASSVVGGTQPFF.